Each of the 18 T cell receptor beta chains below was sequenced from the same sample in a study of blood T cell repertoires in COVID-19. Repertoires were generated with immunoSEQ multiplex PCR, while TCRdb's copy carries only in-frame clones and drops some. The sample has about 60,000 clones; around four fifths are singletons. Sequencing input: peripheral blood. The receptors originated from a man older than 75 with acute or convalescent COVID-19.

The rearrangement joins TRBV6-1 to TRBJ1-5; D gene ambiguous. Germline CDR1 and CDR2: MNHNS and SASEGT. V was shortened by 5 bases and J by 0 bases, with 11 bases between the two germline ends. The CDR3 is 15 amino acids. The CDR3, as DNA: TGTGCCAGCAGTCAAACAGAGTATAGCAATCAGCCCCAGCATTTT. Translated, it gives CASSQTEYSNQPQHF.

This chain joins TRBV3-1 (or the pseudogene TRBV3-2) and TRBJ1-2, with a possible D match to TRBD1 (6 bases). The CDR3 totals 17 residues. V shed 4 bases and J shed 5 bases, with 23 bases lying between them. The germline V gene encodes CDR1 LGHDT and CDR2 YNNKEL (reference sequence). Here the CDR3 reads CASSLGRGAEERYGYTF. The CDR3 bases are TGTGCCAGCAGCCTCGGACGGGGGGCTGAGGAACGGTATGGCTACACCTTC.

V and J are TRBV28 and TRBJ2-7; TRBD2 agrees at 12 bases. Germline assignment: CDR1 MDHEN and CDR2 SYDVKM. The V and J ends lost 6 bases and 7 bases, in that order; junction bases with no gene match: 10. The CDR3 is made up of 15 amino acids. In DNA form, the CDR3 reads TGTGCCAGCAGGCCGACCGGGACTAGCGGGTTAGAGCAGTACTTC. This codes for CASRPTGTSGLEQYF.

The genes are TRBV4-2 and TRBJ2-1, with TRBD2 identical over 7 bases. The CDR3 consists of 16 residues. Germline V gene sequence: CDR1 LGHNA, CDR2 YNFKEQ. Trimming cost V 1 base and J 3 bases; bases outside gene matches: 6. CDR3 residues: CASSQVRLADYNEQFF. The CDR3 nucleotides are TGTGCCAGCAGCCAAGTAAGGCTAGCGGACTACAATGAGCAGTTCTTC.

This clone was seen once. V gene TRBV7-9 combines with J gene TRBJ2-6; TRBD1 matches at 10 bases. V lost 5 bases and J lost 3; bases outside the gene matches: 7. The germline gives CDR1 SEHNR, CDR2 FQNEAQ (reference sequence). The CDR3 contains 17 residues. CDR3 DNA: TGTGCCAGCAGCCGTGGGACAGGGGATTTTGGGGCCAACGTCCTGACTTTC. It specifies CASSRGTGDFGANVLTF.

This clone was found a few times. The rearrangement links TRBV5-4 to TRBJ2-3, with TRBD1 matching over 9 bases. This CDR3 has 15 amino acids. V dropped 4 bases and J dropped 3; count of bases not matched to a gene: 6. The V gene's germline CDR1 is SGHNT and CDR2 YYREEE (reference sequence). DNA of the CDR3: TGTGCCAGCAGCGCAGGGACAGGGCTTACAGATACGCAGTATTTT. Its translation is CASSAGTGLTDTQYF.

V is TRBV2 and J is TRBJ1-2, with no clear D. The V gene lost 6 bases and the J gene lost 3 bases, with 8 bases spanning the gap. The germline V gene encodes CDR1 SNHLY and CDR2 FYNNEI. The CDR3 totals 12 residues. CDR3: CASSLGDYGYTF. CDR3 DNA: TGTGCCAGCAGCCTCGGGGACTATGGCTACACCTTC.

As to this clone: The sample has other DNA sequences that encode this CDR3 too. The V and J genes are TRBV5-4 and TRBJ2-1, with a tentative D call TRBD2 (6 bases). The germline gives CDR1 SGHNT, CDR2 YYREEE (reference sequence). There are 14 residues in the CDR3. Trimming cost V 0 bases and J 5 bases, with 9 bases left between them. In nucleotides, the CDR3 is TGTGCCAGCAGCTTGGCTGGACTAAACAATGAGCAGTTCTTC. It encodes CASSLAGLNNEQFF.

The rearrangement links TRBV24-1 to TRBJ2-3, with 8 bases identical to TRBD2. V shed 4 bases and J 10 bases; nucleotides not matched to a gene: 18. The CDR3 runs to 17 residues. The V gene's germline CDR1 is KGHDR and CDR2 SFDVKD. CDR3 nucleotides: TGTGCCACCAGTGAAAATGGACTAGCTGGATCCCCCCCAGCGCAGTATTTT. This codes for CATSENGLAGSPPAQYF.

This chain uses TRBV5-6 with TRBJ2-5, with D possibly being TRBD2 (6 bases). Trimming pared 7 bases from V and 4 bases from J, leaving 17 bases between. The length of the CDR3 is 14 residues. The V gene's germline CDR1 is SGHDT and CDR2 YYEEEE. This CDR3 reads CASLTGDLAETQYF. The CDR3 nucleotides read TGTGCCAGCCTCACGGGAGACCTCGCAGAGACCCAGTACTTC. Filled out from reference TRBV5-6 and TRBJ2-5, the complete variable domain reads DAGVTQSPTHLIKTRGQQVTLRCSPKSGHDTVSWYQQALGQGPQFIFQYYEEEERQRGNFPDRFSGHQFPNYSSELNVNALLLGDSALYLCASLTGDLAETQYFGPGTRLLVL.

The chain combines TRBV5-6 with TRBJ1-2; 8 bases are a match to TRBD1. The CDR3 is made up of 15 amino acids. V trimming: 0 bases; J trimming: 0 bases; junction bases outside the gene matches: 1. Germline V CDR1 and CDR2: SGHDT, YYEEEE. The DNA for the CDR3 is TGTGCCAGCAGCTTGGGACAGGGGTCTAACTATGGCTACACCTTC. This gives the protein CASSLGQGSNYGYTF. Based on the CDR3 plus reference TRBV5-6 and TRBJ1-2, the full variable domain is DAGVTQSPTHLIKTRGQQVTLRCSPKSGHDTVSWYQQALGQGPQFIFQYYEEEERQRGNFPDRFSGHQFPNYSSELNVNALLLGDSALYLCASSLGQGSNYGYTFGSGTRLTVV.

The rearrangement uses TRBV7-2 and TRBJ1-1; TRBD1 might be the D (5 bases). V gave up 1 base and J gave up 8 bases, with 14 bases separating them. CDR1 and CDR2 (germline): SGHTA, FQGNSA. The CDR3 is 14 residues long. For the CDR3, the DNA is TGTGCCAGCAGCTTAGTACGGGGGTTTAACGAAGCTTTCTTT. It specifies CASSLVRGFNEAFF.

CDR3 sequence reads: CASSYSSEASNYGYTF. DNA for the CDR3: TGTGCCAGCAGTTACTCGAGCGAAGCTAGTAACTATGGCTACACCTTC. The chain links TRBV6-5 to TRBJ1-2; D ambiguous. The CDR3 has 16 residues. V lost 0 bases and J lost 1, with 12 bases in between. Germline CDR1 MNHEY, CDR2 SVGAGI.

This clone was seen a handful of times. The chain uses TRBV30 and TRBJ1-2; 7 bases line up with TRBD1. CDR1 and CDR2 from the germline V gene are GTSNPN and SVGIG (reference sequence). Trimming at V came to 1 base and at J to 0 bases, leaving 5 bases not matched to a gene. The CDR3 totals 15 residues. The CDR3 region is CAWSATGVANYGYTF. The CDR3 nucleotides are TGTGCCTGGAGTGCCACAGGGGTTGCTAACTATGGCTACACCTTC.

The CDR3 DNA is TGTGCCAGCAGTGTAGGGGGACAGGGGGGGAGAACTGAAGCTTTCTTT. Residues: CASSVGGQGGRTEAFF. The chain joins TRBV6-1 to TRBJ1-1; 11 nucleotides line up with TRBD1. V gave up 4 bases and J gave up 5 bases; unmatched junction bases: 9. Germline lookup yields CDR1 MNHNS and CDR2 SASEGT. There are 16 residues in the CDR3.

This clone was detected only once. The gene calls are TRBV30 and TRBJ2-7; D uncertain. There are 12 residues in the CDR3. The V end was cut by 2 bases, the J end by 0 bases, with 5 bases between. Germline CDR1 is GTSNPN and CDR2 is SVGIG (reference sequence). The CDR3 nucleotides read TGTGCCTGGAGTACGAGCTCCTACGAGCAGTACTTC. This codes for CAWSTSSYEQYF.

In DNA, the CDR3 is TGTGCCAGCAGCTTAGCCAGGGATGGCTATGGCTACACCTTC. Its translation: CASSLARDGYGYTF. The V and J genes are TRBV7-9 and TRBJ1-2, with D possibly matching TRBD1 (5 bases). The V gene's germline CDR1 is SEHNR and CDR2 FQNEAQ (reference sequence). V gave up 0 bases and J gave up 4 bases, with 9 bases separating them. This CDR3 is built from 14 residues.

This clone was seen only once. Compared with germline, one end of the junction differs, possibly owing to a read error. The chain recombines TRBV7-9 with TRBJ1-4; perhaps TRBD1 as D (6 bases). The length of the CDR3 is 16 residues. Germline loops: CDR1 SEHNR, CDR2 FQNEAQ (reference sequence). The DNA of the CDR3 is TGTGCGAGCAGCTTACAGCAAACAGGGATCTCTGAAAAACTGTTTTTT. The encoded protein is CASSLQQTGISEKLFF.